Following are 8 T cell receptor beta chains from one sample sequenced in a study of blood T cell repertoires in COVID-19. The repertoire was sequenced with immunoSEQ multiplex PCR; TCRdb's copy has only in-frame clones and lacks some. This repertoire shows 290,000 or so clones, roughly 86% found once; its top ten account for over 1%. The sequenced sample consisted of peripheral blood. All receptors come from a man between 65 and 80 years old with acute or convalescent COVID-19.

The chain combines TRBV7-8 with TRBJ2-6; D possibly corresponds to TRBD2 (5 bases). With 1 base removed from V and 0 bases from J, the gap between germline ends came to 13 bases. This CDR3 is built from 18 residues. The germline CDR1 and CDR2 sequences are SGHVS and FQNEAQ. This CDR3 is CASSLGRLPSSGANVLTF. Written as DNA, the CDR3 is TGTGCCAGCAGCTTAGGTAGACTACCTAGCTCTGGGGCCAACGTCCTGACTTTC.

This clone was detected once. The rearrangement uses TRBV28 and TRBJ1-4; tentatively, D is TRBD1 (6 bases). Trimming pared 5 bases from V and 0 bases from J, leaving 10 bases between. The CDR3 has 15 amino acids. Germline lookup yields CDR1 MDHEN and CDR2 SYDVKM. This CDR3 reads CASSNPGATNEKLFF. The CDR3 nucleotides are TGTGCCAGCAGTAACCCAGGGGCAACTAATGAAAAACTGTTTTTT.

The rearrangement joins TRBV28 to TRBJ2-3; TRBD2 might be the D (6 bases). Trimming pared 8 bases from V and 2 bases from J, leaving 20 bases between. In germline, CDR1 is MDHEN, CDR2 SYDVKM. The CDR3 is made up of 16 amino acids. The CDR3 spells CASPGSGLPITDTQYF. CDR3 sequence (DNA): TGTGCCAGCCCCGGGTCGGGACTCCCGATCACAGATACGCAGTATTTT. Drawing the rest from reference TRBV28 and TRBJ2-3, the complete variable domain is DVKVTQSSRYLVKRTGEKVFLECVQDMDHENMFWYRQDPGLGLRLIYFSYDVKMKEKGDIPEGYSVSREKKERFSLILESASTNQTSMYLCASPGSGLPITDTQYFGPGTRLTVL.

CDR3 sequence (DNA): TGCGCCAGCAGCTTACAGGGGGCGGGGGACGAGCAGTACTTC. This encodes CASSLQGAGDEQYF. V and J are TRBV5-1 and TRBJ2-7; 9 nucleotides match TRBD1. The CDR3 consists of 14 residues. The germline V gene has CDR1 SGHRS and CDR2 YFSETQ. V lost 2 bases, J lost 5 bases, and 5 bases stayed unmatched.

This sequence joins TRBV11-2 and TRBJ2-7, with TRBD2 identical over 13 bases. V was pared by 4 bases and J by 3 bases, with 6 bases of the junction left unmatched. Germline V lookup: CDR1 SGHAT, CDR2 FQNNGV. This CDR3 has 16 amino acids. CDR3 sequence reads: CASSSLWTSGSYEQYF. CDR3 DNA sequence: TGTGCCAGCAGCTCCCTTTGGACTAGCGGGAGCTACGAGCAGTACTTC.

The chain couples TRBV27 to TRBJ2-1, with 9 positions matching TRBD1. V was pared by 6 bases and J by 9 bases, with 6 bases of the junction left unmatched. CDR1 is MNHEY and CDR2 is SMNVEV in the germline V gene (reference sequence). This CDR3 region has 13 residues. The CDR3 region is CASRITGGTEQFF. CDR3 coding DNA: TGTGCCAGCAGGATTACAGGGGGCACTGAGCAGTTCTTC.

The chain carries TRBV5-1 and TRBJ1-2; D is uncertain. V was clipped by 0 bases and J by 2 bases, with 8 bases between them. Per the germline V gene, CDR1 is SGHRS and CDR2 is YFSETQ. This CDR3 is 14 amino acids long. CDR3 bases: TGCGCCAGCAGCTTGGGAGGCAGCAACTATGGCTACACCTTC. Protein: CASSLGGSNYGYTF.

The chain couples TRBV20-1 to TRBJ2-1; possibly TRBD1 for D (5 bases). CDR1 is DFQATT and CDR2 is SNEGSKA in the germline V gene (reference sequence). The ends were cut back, 4 bases at V and 7 bases at J, with 17 bases in the middle. This CDR3 contains 14 residues. This CDR3 reads CSATEALGANEQFF. As DNA, the CDR3 is TGCAGTGCTACTGAGGCCCTTGGGGCAAATGAGCAGTTCTTC.